This entry is about one T cell receptor (beta chain). The CDR3 spans 15 residues. Per the germline V gene, CDR1 is MRHNA and CDR2 is SNTAGT. The junction had 4 bases not matched to a gene; V was cut back by 7 bases and J by 4 bases. Source study methods: Amplification of reference gene primers provided the estimated nucleated cell counts. TCRdb keeps only in-frame clones here, not all; method: immunoSEQ multiplex PCR. Clone size and the V and J calls come from that table; the DNA yielded D and trimming. Here the sample spans hundreds of thousands of clones, approximately 79% being singletons. The data stem from a study of blood T cell repertoires in COVID-19. Whole-study context: In each case, the material was cDNA or gDNA derived from T cells, B-cell-depleted T cells, or PBMCs.

The V call is TRBV6-4, the J call TRBJ2-1; the match to TRBD2 covers 13 bases. The receptor's source is a woman between 40 and 55 years old with active or convalescent COVID-19. The sequenced sample was peripheral blood. The CDR3 region is CASIPTSGGYNEQFF. In DNA form, the CDR3 reads TGTGCCAGCATCCCGACTAGCGGGGGGTACAATGAGCAGTTCTTC.